A single sample is the source of the 12 T cell receptor beta chains below, sequenced in a study of blood T cell repertoires in COVID-19. Here immunoSEQ multiplex PCR was the method, and the copy in TCRdb shows in-frame clones only, minus some. The sample contains some 130,000 clones, about nine tenths of which appear only once. The sample taken for sequencing was peripheral blood. The source is a man between 45 and 60 years old with acute or convalescent COVID-19.

The chain uses TRBV18 and TRBJ2-3; 7 bases line up with TRBD1. The CDR3 length is 16 residues. The V gene end was trimmed by 1 base and the J gene end by 1 base; junction bases not matched to a gene: 5. The V gene's germline CDR1 is KGHSH and CDR2 LQKENI. CDR3 coding DNA: TGTGCCAGCTCACCACAGGGGGCGACCGGCACAGATACGCAGTATTTT. Translated, it gives CASSPQGATGTDTQYF.

The chain has TRBV29-1 and TRBJ1-1; D is undetermined. This CDR3 has 15 amino acids. CDR1 and CDR2 from the germline V gene are SQVTM and ANQGSEA. Trimming stripped 3 bases from V and 1 base from J, with 15 bases between. CDR3 bases: TGCAGCGTTGATAATCTTCGAGACAAGAACACTGAAGCTTTCTTT. It codes for CSVDNLRDKNTEAFF.

The rearrangement uses TRBV2 and TRBJ1-2; perhaps TRBD1 as D (6 bases). The germline V gene has CDR1 SNHLY and CDR2 FYNNEI. V was cut by 4 bases and J by 4 bases, with 13 bases left in between. The CDR3 contains 14 residues. CDR3 loop: CASSGGQFRYGYTF. In DNA form, the CDR3 reads TGTGCCAGCAGTGGAGGACAGTTCCGCTATGGCTACACCTTC.

This chain links TRBV3-1 (or the pseudogene TRBV3-2) with TRBJ2-1; 7 positions agree with TRBD2. V shed 4 bases and J 9 bases; nucleotides not matched to a gene: 6. CDR3 length: 13 amino acids. In germline, CDR1 is LGHDT, CDR2 YNNKEL (reference sequence). This CDR3 is CASSPLREVEQFF. CDR3 in DNA: TGTGCCAGCAGCCCCCTACGGGAGGTTGAGCAGTTCTTC.

V and J are TRBV7-8 and TRBJ2-7; a weak D match, TRBD2 (5 bases). V was clipped by 3 bases and J by 0 bases, with 12 bases between them. Germline V CDR1 and CDR2: SGHVS, FQNEAQ. There are 15 residues in the CDR3. The CDR3 here is CASSFPPGSSYEQYF. The CDR3 bases are TGTGCCAGCAGCTTCCCGCCGGGAAGCTCCTACGAGCAGTACTTC.

The V gene is TRBV28, the J gene TRBJ2-7; unclear D gene. Germline-derived CDR1 and CDR2 are MDHEN and SYDVKM. This CDR3 has 15 residues. The V end was cut by 4 bases, the J end by 3 bases, with 16 bases between. Here the CDR3 DNA reads TGTGCCAGCAGTTCTGCCACGGGTTCCAACTACGAGCAGTACTTC. This codes for CASSSATGSNYEQYF. Filled out from reference TRBV28 and TRBJ2-7, the complete variable domain reads DVKVTQSSRYLVKRTGEKVFLECVQDMDHENMFWYRQDPGLGLRLIYFSYDVKMKEKGDIPEGYSVSREKKERFSLILESASTNQTSMYLCASSSATGSNYEQYFGPGTRLTVT.

V gene TRBV15 combines with J gene TRBJ1-5; 7 bases are shared with TRBD1. Trimming at V came to 5 bases and at J to 1 base, leaving 5 bases not matched to a gene. In germline, CDR1 is LNHNV, CDR2 YYDKDF (reference sequence). The CDR3 spans 15 residues. The CDR3 is CATSREGQSNQPQHF. CDR3 in DNA: TGTGCCACCAGCCGCGAGGGACAGAGCAATCAGCCCCAGCATTTT.

This clone was counted a few times. The V gene is TRBV6-5, the J gene TRBJ1-4; TRBD1 matches at 10 bases. The V gene end was trimmed by 2 bases and the J gene end by 12 bases; junction bases not matched to a gene: 6. The CDR3 is 14 residues long. Germline V gene data show CDR1 as MNHEY and CDR2 as SVGAGI. The CDR3 DNA sequence: TGTGCCAGCAGTTACGTGACAGGGGGCTCGGAACTGTTTTTT. Translating it yields CASSYVTGGSELFF.

This chain uses TRBV16 with TRBJ1-5, with 7 bases lining up with TRBD1. The germline CDR1 and CDR2 sequences are KGHSY and FQNENV. CDR3 length: 14 amino acids. The V and J ends lost 2 bases and 3 bases, in that order; junction bases with no gene match: 1. CDR3 bases: TGTGCCAGCAGCCAAGACAGGGCCAATCAGCCCCAGCATTTT. Residues: CASSQDRANQPQHF. Drawing the rest from reference TRBV16 and TRBJ1-5, the complete variable domain is GEEVAQTPKHLVRGEGQKAKLYCAPIKGHSYVFWYQQVLKNEFKFLISFQNENVFDETGMPKERFSAKCLPNSPCSLEIQATKLEDSAVYFCASSQDRANQPQHFGDGTRLSIL.

The chain is built from TRBV6-6 and TRBJ1-2; TRBD1 might be the D (5 bases). Deletions cut 6 bases from V and 6 bases from J, with 11 bases between. The germline V gene has CDR1 MNHNY and CDR2 SVGAGI (reference sequence). The CDR3 is 12 residues long. The CDR3 sequence: CASSSGTHGYTF. The CDR3 region has the DNA TGTGCCAGCAGCTCCGGGACTCATGGCTACACCTTC.

This rearrangement joins TRBV7-8 to TRBJ1-1; 7 bases align to TRBD1. V lost 1 base to trimming and J lost 6 bases; unmatched junction nucleotides: 8. The CDR3 loop spans 15 amino acids. CDR1 and CDR2 (germline): SGHVS, FQNEAQ. The CDR3 sequence: CASSLGQGITSEAFF. CDR3 nucleotide sequence: TGTGCCAGCAGCTTAGGACAGGGAATTACTTCTGAAGCTTTCTTT.

The chain couples TRBV3-1 (or the pseudogene TRBV3-2) to TRBJ2-5, with TRBD2 as a possible D gene (5 bases). The V gene lost 0 bases and the J gene lost 1 base, with 9 bases spanning the gap. The germline gives CDR1 LGHDT, CDR2 YNNKEL (reference sequence). This CDR3 region has 15 residues. CDR3 sequence (DNA): TGTGCCAGCAGCCAAGAATCTAGCCCCCAAGAGACCCAGTACTTC. It yields the protein CASSQESSPQETQYF.